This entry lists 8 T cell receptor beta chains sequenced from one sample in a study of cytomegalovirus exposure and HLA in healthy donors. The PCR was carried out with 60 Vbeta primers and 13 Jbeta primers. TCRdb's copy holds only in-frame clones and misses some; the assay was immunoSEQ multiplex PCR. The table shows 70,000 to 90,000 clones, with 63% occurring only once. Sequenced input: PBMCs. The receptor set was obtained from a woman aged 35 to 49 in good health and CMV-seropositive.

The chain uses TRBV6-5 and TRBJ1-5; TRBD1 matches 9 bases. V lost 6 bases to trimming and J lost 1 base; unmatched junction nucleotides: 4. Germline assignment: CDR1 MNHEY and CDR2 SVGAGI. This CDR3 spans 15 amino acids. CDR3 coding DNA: TGTGCCAGCAGCCCAGGGACAGGGAGCAATCAGCCCCAGCATTTT. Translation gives CASSPGTGSNQPQHF.

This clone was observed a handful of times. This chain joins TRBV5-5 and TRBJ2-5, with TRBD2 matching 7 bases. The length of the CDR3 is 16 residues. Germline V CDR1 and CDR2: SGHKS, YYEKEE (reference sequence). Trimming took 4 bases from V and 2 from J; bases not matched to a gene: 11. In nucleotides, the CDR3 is TGTGCCAGCAGCCCGAATGGCCTAGCGGTACAAGAGACCCAGTACTTC. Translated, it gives CASSPNGLAVQETQYF.

The CDR3 DNA reads as TGTGCCAGCAGTTCCCTGGGGACTAGCGGGAGCTACGAGCAGTACTTC. Its translation is CASSSLGTSGSYEQYF. The chain employs TRBV28 and TRBJ2-7, with 14 nucleotides matching TRBD2. Germline V gene sequence: CDR1 MDHEN, CDR2 SYDVKM. This CDR3 is built from 16 residues. Losses at the gene ends were 4 bases for V and 3 bases for J; bases not matched to a gene: 5.

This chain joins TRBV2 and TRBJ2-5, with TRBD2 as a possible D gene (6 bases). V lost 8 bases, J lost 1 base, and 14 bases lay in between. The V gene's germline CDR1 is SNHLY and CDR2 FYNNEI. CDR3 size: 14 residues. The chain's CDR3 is CASYLSGLQETQYF. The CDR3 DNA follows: TGTGCCAGCTATTTATCGGGACTCCAAGAGACCCAGTACTTC.

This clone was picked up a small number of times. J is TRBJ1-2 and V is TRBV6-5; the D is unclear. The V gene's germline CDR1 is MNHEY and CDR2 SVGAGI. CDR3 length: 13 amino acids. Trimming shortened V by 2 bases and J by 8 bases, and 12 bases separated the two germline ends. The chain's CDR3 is CASSYRSGRGYTF. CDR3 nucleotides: TGTGCCAGCAGTTACCGGTCGGGGAGAGGCTACACCTTC.

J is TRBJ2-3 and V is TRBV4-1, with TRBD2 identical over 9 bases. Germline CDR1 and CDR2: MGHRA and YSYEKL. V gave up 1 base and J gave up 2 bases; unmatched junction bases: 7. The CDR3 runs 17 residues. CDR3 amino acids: CASSQGERLADTDTQYF. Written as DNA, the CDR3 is TGCGCCAGCAGCCAAGGAGAGAGACTAGCGGACACAGATACGCAGTATTTT.

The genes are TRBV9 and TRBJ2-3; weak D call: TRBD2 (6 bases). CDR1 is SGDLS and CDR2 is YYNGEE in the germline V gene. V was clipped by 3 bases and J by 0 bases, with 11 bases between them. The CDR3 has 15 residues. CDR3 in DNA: TGTGCCAGCAGCGCCAGCGGGTTTAGCACAGATACGCAGTATTTT. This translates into CASSASGFSTDTQYF.

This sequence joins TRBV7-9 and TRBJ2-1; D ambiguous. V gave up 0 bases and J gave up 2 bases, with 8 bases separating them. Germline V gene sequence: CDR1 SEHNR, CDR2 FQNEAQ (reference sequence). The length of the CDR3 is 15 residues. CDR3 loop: CASSLAAVTYNEQFF. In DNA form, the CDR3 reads TGTGCCAGCAGCTTAGCGGCAGTGACCTACAATGAGCAGTTCTTC. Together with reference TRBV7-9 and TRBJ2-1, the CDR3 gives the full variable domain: DTGVSQNPRHKITKRGQNVTFRCDPISEHNRLYWYRQTLGQGPEFLTYFQNEAQLEKSRLLSDRFSAERPKGSFSTLEIQRTEQGDSAMYLCASSLAAVTYNEQFFGPGTRLTVL.